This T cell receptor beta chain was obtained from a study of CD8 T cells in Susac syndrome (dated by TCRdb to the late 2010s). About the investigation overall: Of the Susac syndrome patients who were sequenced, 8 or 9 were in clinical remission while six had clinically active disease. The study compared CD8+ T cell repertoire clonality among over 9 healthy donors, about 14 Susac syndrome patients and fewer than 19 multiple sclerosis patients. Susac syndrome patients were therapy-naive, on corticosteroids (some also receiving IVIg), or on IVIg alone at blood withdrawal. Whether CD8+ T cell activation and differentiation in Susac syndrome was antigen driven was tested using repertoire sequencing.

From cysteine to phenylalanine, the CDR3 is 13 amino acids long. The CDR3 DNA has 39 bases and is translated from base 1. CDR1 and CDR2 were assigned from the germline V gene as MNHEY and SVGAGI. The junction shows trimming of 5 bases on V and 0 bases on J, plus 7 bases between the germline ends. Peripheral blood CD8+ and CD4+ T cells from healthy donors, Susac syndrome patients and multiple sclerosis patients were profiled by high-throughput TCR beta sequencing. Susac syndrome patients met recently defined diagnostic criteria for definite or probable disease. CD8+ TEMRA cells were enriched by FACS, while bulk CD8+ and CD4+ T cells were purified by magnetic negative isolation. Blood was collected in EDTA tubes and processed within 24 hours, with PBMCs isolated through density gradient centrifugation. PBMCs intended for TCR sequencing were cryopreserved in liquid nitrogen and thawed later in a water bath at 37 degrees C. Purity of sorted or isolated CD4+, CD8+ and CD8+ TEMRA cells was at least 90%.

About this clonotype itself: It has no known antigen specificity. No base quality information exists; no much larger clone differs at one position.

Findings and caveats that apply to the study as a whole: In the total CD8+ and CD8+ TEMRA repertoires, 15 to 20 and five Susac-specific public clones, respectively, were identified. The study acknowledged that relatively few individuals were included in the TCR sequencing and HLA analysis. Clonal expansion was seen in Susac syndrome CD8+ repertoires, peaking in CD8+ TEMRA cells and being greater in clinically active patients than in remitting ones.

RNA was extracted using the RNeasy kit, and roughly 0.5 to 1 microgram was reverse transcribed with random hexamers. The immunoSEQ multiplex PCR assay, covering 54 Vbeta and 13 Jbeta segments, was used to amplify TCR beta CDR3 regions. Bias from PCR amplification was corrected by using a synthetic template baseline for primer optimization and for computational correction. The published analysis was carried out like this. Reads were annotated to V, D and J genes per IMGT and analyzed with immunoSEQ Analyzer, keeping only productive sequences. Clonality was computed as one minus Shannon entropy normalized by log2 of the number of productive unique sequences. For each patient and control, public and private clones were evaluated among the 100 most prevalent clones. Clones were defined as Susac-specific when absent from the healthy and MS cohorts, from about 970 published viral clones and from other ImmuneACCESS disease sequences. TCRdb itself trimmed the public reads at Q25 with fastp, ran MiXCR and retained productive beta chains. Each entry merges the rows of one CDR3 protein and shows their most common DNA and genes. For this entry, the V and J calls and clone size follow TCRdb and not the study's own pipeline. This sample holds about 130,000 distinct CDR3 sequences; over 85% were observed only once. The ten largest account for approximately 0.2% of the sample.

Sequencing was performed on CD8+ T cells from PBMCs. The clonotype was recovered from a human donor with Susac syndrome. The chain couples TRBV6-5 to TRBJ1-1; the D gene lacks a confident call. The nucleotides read TGTGCCAGCAGTCAACAGTTGAACACTGAAGCTTTCTTT. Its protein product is CASSQQLNTEAFF.